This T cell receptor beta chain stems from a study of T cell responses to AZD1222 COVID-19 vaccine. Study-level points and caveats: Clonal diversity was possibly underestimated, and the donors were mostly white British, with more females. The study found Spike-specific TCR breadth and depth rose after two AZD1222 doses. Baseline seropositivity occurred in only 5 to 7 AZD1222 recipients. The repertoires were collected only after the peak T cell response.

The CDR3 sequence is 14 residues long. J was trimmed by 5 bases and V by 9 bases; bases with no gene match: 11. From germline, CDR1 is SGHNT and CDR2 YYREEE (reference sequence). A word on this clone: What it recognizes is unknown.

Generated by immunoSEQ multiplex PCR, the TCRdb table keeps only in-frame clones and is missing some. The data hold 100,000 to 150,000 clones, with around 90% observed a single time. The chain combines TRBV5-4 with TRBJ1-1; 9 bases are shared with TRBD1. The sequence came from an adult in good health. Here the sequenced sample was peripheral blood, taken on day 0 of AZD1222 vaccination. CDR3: CATEGGTGKTEAFF. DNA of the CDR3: TGTGCCACCGAGGGGGGGACAGGGAAGACTGAAGCTTTCTTT.